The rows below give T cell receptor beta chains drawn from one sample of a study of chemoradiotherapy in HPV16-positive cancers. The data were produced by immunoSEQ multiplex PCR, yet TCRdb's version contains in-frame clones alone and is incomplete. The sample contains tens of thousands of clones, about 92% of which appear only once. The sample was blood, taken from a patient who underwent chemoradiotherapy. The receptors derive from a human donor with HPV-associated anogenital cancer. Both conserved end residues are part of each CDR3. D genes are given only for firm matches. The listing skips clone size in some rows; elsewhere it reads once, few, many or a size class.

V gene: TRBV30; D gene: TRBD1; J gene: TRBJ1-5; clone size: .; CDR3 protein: CAWRGDRGNQPQHF; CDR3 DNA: TGTGCCTGGAGGGGGGACAGGGGAAATCAGCCCCAGCATTTT
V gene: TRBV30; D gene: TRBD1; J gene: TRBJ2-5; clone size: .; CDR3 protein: CAWSDIGGRKTQYF; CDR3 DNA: TGTGCCTGGAGTGATATAGGGGGCAGGAAGACCCAGTACTTC
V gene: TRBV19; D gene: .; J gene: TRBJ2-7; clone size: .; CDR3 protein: CASSRQSESYEQYF; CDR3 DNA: TGTGCCAGTAGTAGACAGTCAGAGAGCTACGAGCAGTACTTC
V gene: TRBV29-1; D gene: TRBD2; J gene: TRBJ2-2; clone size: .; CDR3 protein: CSVDLAGASDTGELFF; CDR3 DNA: TGCAGCGTTGATCTAGCGGGGGCCAGTGACACCGGGGAGCTGTTTTTT
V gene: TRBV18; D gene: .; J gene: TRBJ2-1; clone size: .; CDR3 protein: CASSSRKDNEQFF; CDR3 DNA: TGTGCCAGCTCAAGCAGGAAAGACAATGAGCAGTTCTTC
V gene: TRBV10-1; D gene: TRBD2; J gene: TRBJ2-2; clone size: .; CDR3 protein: CASSERAGPTSGSAGELFF; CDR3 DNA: TGCGCCAGCAGTGAAAGAGCAGGTCCGACTAGCGGGAGCGCCGGGGAGCTGTTTTTT
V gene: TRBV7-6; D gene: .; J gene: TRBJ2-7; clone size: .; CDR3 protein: CASSLAEGSYEQYF; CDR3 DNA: TGTGCCAGCAGCTTAGCGGAGGGCAGCTACGAGCAGTACTTC
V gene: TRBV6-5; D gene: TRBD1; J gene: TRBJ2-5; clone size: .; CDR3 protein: CASSYLAGGAEETQYF; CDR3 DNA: TGTGCCAGCAGTTACTTGGCAGGGGGCGCGGAGGAGACCCAGTACTTC
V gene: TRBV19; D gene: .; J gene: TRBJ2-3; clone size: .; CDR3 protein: CASSTTWTDTQYF; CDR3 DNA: TGTGCCAGTAGCACGACTTGGACAGATACGCAGTATTTT
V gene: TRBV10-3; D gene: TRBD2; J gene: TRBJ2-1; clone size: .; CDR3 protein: CAISSGGMNEQFF; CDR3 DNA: TGTGCCATCAGTAGCGGGGGGATGAATGAGCAGTTCTTC
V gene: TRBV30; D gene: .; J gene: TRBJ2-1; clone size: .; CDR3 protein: CAWSVMHNEQFF; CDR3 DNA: TGTGCCTGGAGTGTAATGCACAATGAGCAGTTCTTC
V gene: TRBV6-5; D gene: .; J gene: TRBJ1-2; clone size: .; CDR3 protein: CASSLNNDYGYTF; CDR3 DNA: TGTGCCAGCAGCCTCAACAATGACTATGGCTACACCTTC
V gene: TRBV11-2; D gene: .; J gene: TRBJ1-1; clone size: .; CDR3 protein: CASSFEGGNTEAFF; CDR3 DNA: TGTGCCAGCAGCTTTGAGGGGGGGAACACTGAAGCTTTCTTT
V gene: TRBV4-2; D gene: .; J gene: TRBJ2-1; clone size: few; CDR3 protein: CASSQDLTDSYNEQFF; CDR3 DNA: TGTGCCAGCAGCCAAGATCTCACTGATTCCTACAATGAGCAGTTCTTC
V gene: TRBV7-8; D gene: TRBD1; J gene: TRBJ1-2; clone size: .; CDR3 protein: CASSRRDRGGYTF; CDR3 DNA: TGTGCCAGCAGCAGACGGGACAGGGGTGGCTACACCTTC
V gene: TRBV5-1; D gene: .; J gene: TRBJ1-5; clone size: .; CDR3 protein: CASRPGTDSNQPQHF; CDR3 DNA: TGCGCCAGCAGACCCGGGACGGATAGCAATCAGCCCCAGCATTTT
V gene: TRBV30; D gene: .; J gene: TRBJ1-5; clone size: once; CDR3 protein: CAWSLGVASNQPQHF; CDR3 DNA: TGTGCCTGGAGTTTGGGGGTAGCTAGCAATCAGCCCCAGCATTTT
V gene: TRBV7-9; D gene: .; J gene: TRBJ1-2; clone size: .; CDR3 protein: CASSSPGAPKNYGYTF; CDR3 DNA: TGTGCCAGCAGCTCACCCGGGGCACCTAAGAACTATGGCTACACCTTC
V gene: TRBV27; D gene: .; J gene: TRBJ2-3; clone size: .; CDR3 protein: CASSGDRRLDTQYF; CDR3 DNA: TGTGCCAGCAGTGGGGACCGTCGCCTAGATACGCAGTATTTT
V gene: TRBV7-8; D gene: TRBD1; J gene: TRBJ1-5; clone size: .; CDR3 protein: CASSLGLTGLNQPQHF; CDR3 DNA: TGTGCCAGCAGCTTAGGGCTGACAGGGCTCAATCAGCCCCAGCATTTT
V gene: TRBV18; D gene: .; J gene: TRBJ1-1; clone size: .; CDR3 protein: CASSSSTGDNTEAFF; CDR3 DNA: TGTGCCAGCTCATCCAGTACAGGAGACAACACTGAAGCTTTCTTT
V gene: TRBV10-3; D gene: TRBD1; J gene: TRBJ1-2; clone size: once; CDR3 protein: CAISEPFGQGTVYGYTF; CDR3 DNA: TGTGCCATCAGTGAGCCTTTCGGACAGGGAACGGTCTATGGCTACACCTTC
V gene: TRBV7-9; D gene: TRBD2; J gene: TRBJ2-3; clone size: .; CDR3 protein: CASSPPRSLAGGPTDTQYF; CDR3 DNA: TGTGCCAGCAGCCCTCCCCGGTCTCTAGCGGGAGGGCCAACAGATACGCAGTATTTT
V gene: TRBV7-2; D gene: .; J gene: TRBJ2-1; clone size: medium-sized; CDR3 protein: CASSLMSYNEQFF; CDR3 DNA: TGTGCCAGCAGCTTAATGTCCTACAATGAGCAGTTCTTC
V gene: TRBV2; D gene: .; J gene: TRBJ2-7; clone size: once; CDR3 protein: CASSPRQGGKSF; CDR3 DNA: TGTGCCAGCAGTCCCCGACAGGGAGGTAAAAGCTTC
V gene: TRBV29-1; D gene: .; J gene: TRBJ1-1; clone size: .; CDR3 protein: CSFPRPGWANTEAFF; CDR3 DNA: TGCAGCTTTCCCCGCCCGGGATGGGCTAACACTGAAGCTTTCTTT
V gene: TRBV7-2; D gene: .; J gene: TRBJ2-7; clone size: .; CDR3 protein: CASSLAGPRYEQYF; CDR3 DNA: TGTGCCAGCAGCTTAGCCGGGCCCCGCTACGAGCAGTACTTC
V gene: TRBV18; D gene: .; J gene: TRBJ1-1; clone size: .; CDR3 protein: CASSPQELNTEAFF; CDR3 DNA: TGTGCCAGCTCACCACAGGAATTGAACACTGAAGCTTTCTTT
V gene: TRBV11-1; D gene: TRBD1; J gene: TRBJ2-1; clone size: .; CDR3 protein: CASSSLGTEYNEQFF; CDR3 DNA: TGTGCCAGCAGCTCTCTGGGGACAGAATACAATGAGCAGTTCTTC
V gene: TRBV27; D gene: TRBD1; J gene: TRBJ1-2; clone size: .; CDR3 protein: CASRGTGRDNYGYTF; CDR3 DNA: TGTGCCAGCAGGGGGACAGGGAGGGATAACTATGGCTACACCTTC
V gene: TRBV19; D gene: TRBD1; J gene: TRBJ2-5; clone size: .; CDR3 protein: CASSSAIFPGTGKETQYF; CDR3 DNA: TGTGCCAGTAGCTCCGCCATATTCCCCGGGACAGGGAAAGAGACCCAGTACTTC
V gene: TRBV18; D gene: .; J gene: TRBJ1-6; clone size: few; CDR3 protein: CASSPELNSPLHF; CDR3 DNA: TGTGCCAGCTCACCAGAGCTAAACTCACCCCTCCACTTT
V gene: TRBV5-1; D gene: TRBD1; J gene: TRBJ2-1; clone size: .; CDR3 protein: CASSSSTGGDNEQFF; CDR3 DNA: TGCGCCAGCAGCTCCTCGACAGGGGGGGACAATGAGCAGTTCTTC
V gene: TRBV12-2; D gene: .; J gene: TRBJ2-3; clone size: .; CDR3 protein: CASRRTSGRWTDTQYF; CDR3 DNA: TGTGCAAGTCGGCGGACTAGCGGGAGGTGGACAGATACGCAGTATTTT
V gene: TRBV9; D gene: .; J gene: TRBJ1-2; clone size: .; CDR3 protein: CASSVATGAANYGYTF; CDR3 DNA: TGTGCCAGCAGCGTAGCTACCGGGGCAGCTAACTATGGCTACACCTTC
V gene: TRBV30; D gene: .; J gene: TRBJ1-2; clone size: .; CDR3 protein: CAWSKTQNNAGYTF; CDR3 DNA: TGTGCCTGGAGTAAGACCCAAAATAATGCTGGCTACACCTTC
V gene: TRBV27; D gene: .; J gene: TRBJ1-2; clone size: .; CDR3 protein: CASSSKPPPRNYGYTF; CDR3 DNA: TGTGCCAGCAGTTCTAAACCGCCCCCACGGAACTATGGCTACACCTTC
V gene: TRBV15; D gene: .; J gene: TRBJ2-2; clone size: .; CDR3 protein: CATSSHSTGTGELFF; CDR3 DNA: TGTGCCACCAGCAGCCACTCGACAGGAACCGGGGAGCTGTTTTTT
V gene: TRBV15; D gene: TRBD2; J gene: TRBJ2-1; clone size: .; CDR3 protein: CATSRDRGGRAQGGFF; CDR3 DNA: TGTGCCACCAGCAGAGATCGTGGCGGGAGGGCCCAAGGGGGGTTCTTC
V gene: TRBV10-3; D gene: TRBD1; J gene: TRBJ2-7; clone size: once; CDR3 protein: CAISDGQANSYEQYF; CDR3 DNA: TGTGCCATCAGTGATGGACAGGCCAACTCCTACGAGCAGTACTTC
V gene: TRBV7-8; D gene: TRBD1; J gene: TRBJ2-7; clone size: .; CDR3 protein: CASSPGTGGAYEQYF; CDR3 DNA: TGTGCCAGCAGCCCCGGGACAGGGGGCGCGTACGAGCAGTACTTC
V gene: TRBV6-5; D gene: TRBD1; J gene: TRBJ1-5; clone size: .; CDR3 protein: CASSLRQGSNQPQHF; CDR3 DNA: TGTGCCAGCAGTCTCAGACAGGGTAGCAATCAGCCCCAGCATTTT
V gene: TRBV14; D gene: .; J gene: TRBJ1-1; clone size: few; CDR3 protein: CASSQDLLGLGAFF; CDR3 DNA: TGTGCCAGCAGCCAAGATCTTCTAGGTTTGGGGGCTTTCTTT
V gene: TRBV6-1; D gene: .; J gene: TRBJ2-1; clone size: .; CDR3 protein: CASSISSGNNEQFF; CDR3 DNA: TGTGCCAGCAGTATCAGCTCGGGGAACAATGAGCAGTTCTTC
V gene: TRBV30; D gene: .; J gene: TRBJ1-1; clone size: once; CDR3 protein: CAWSPFPPGRMNTEAFF; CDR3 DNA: TGTGCCTGGAGTCCCTTTCCCCCCGGACGGATGAACACTGAAGCTTTCTTT
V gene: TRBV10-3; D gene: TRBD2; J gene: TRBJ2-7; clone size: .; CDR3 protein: CAISDPGTSGYEQYF; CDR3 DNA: TGTGCCATCAGTGACCCCGGGACTAGCGGCTACGAGCAGTACTTC
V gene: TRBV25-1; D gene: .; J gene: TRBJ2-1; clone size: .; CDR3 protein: CASSVPGFGEQFF; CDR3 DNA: TGTGCCAGCAGTGTTCCAGGGTTTGGTGAGCAGTTCTTC
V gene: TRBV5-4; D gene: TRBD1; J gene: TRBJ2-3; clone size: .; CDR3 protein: CASSHSTGGMGDTQYF; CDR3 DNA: TGTGCCAGCAGCCATTCGACAGGGGGCATGGGAGATACGCAGTATTTT
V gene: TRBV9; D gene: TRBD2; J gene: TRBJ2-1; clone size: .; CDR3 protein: CASSPRGTSGPSSSYNEQFF; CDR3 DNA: TGTGCCAGCAGCCCTAGGGGGACTAGCGGGCCCTCTAGCTCCTACAATGAGCAGTTCTTC
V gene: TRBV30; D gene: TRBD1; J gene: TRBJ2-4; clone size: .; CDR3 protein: CAWSVVSRGLNIQYF; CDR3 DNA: TGTGCCTGGAGTGTAGTTAGCAGGGGGCTGAACATTCAGTACTTC
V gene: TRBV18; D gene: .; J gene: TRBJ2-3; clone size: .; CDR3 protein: CASSPGEAAGDTQYF; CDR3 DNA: TGTGCCAGCTCCCCGGGGGAAGCCGCTGGAGATACGCAGTATTTT
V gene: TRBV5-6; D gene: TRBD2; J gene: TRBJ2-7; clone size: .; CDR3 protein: CASSRRPSSGDPYEQYF; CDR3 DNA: TGTGCCAGCAGCCGGCGTCCTTCTAGCGGGGACCCCTACGAGCAGTACTTC
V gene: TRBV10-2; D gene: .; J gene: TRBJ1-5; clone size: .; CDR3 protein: CASSEFTRANQPQHF; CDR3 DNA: TGCGCCAGCAGTGAGTTTACACGGGCAAATCAGCCCCAGCATTTT
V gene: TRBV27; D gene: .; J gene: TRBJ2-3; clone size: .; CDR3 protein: CASSTQITDTQYF; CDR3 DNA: TGTGCCAGCAGTACGCAGATCACAGATACGCAGTATTTT
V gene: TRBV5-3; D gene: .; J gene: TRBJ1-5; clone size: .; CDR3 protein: CARSLAGCRNQPQHF; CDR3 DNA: TGTGCCAGAAGCTTGGCGGGCTGTCGCAATCAGCCCCAGCATTTT
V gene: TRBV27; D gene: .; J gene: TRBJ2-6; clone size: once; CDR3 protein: CASSPQTGVSSGANVLTF; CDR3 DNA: TGTGCCAGCAGTCCTCAGACAGGAGTTAGCTCTGGGGCCAACGTCCTGACTTTC
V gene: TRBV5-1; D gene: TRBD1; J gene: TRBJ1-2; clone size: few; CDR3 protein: CASSVTGPEGYTF; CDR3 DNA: TGCGCCAGCAGCGTGACAGGGCCTGAGGGCTACACCTTC
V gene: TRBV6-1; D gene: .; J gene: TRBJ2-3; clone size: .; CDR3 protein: CASSPVADTQYF; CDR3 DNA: TGTGCCAGCAGTCCTGTAGCAGATACGCAGTATTTT
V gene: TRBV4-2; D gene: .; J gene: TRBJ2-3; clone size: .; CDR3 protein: CASSQLTGTDTDTQYF; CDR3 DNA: TGTGCCAGCAGCCAATTAACCGGGACTGACACAGATACGCAGTATTTT